A single sample gave rise to the 16 T cell receptor beta chains below, sequenced in a study of CD8+ T cells in alopecia areata (dated by TCRdb to between 2018 and 2020). Library prep was done by the immunoSEQ multiplex PCR assay. For TCR sequencing, RNA was extracted from every sample and reverse transcribed into cDNA to serve as template. TCRdb obtained this table from immuneACCESS and retained in-frame rearrangements with V and J assigned. These tables miss some clones; where compared with another copy, unresolved V genes account for less than half of the shortfall, and the remainder is unexplained. The sample data list 180,000 or so clones, and about 61% of these were observed just once. The top ten hold 16% of the sample. The treatment or condition label, as the study defines it: oral pan-JAK inhibitor, 5-10 mg twice daily. The specimen was CD4+ T cells sorted from blood, collected at approximately week 56, from a patient treated with tofacitinib. The source of these receptors is a human donor with alopecia areata.

The rearrangement links TRBV12-5 to TRBJ2-4; 9 bases are a match to TRBD2. This CDR3 has 20 amino acids. CDR1 LGHNT and CDR2 FRNRAP come from the germline V gene. Trimming took 0 bases from V and 0 from J; bases not matched to a gene: 12. Here the CDR3 DNA reads TGTGCTAGTGGTTTGGTACTGGCTAGCGGGGAACAGATAGCCAAAAACATTCAGTACTTC. The encoded protein is CASGLVLASGEQIAKNIQYF. The full variable domain, completed using reference TRBV12-5 and TRBJ2-4, is DARVTQTPRHKVTEMGQEVTMRCQPILGHNTVFWYRQTMMQGLELLAYFRNRAPLDDSGMPKDRFSAEMPDATLATLKIQPSEPRDSAVYFCASGLVLASGEQIAKNIQYFGAGTRLSVL.

The chain recombines TRBV2 with TRBJ2-7; the D is unclear. CDR3 length equals 13 residues. Germline CDR1 and CDR2: SNHLY and FYNNEI. The V end was cut by 4 bases, the J end by 2 bases, with 9 bases between. The CDR3 loop reads CASSARKTYEQYF. Written as DNA, the CDR3 is TGTGCCAGCAGTGCGAGGAAGACCTACGAGCAGTACTTC.

V gene TRBV29-1 combines with J gene TRBJ2-7, with TRBD2 matching over 8 bases. Germline V lookup: CDR1 SQVTM, CDR2 ANQGSEA. The V and J ends lost 2 bases and 6 bases, in that order; junction bases with no gene match: 12. The CDR3 has 15 residues. The CDR3 bases are TGCAGCGTTGAATGGCGGGGGGCGACTATCCGCGAGCAGTACTTC. Residues: CSVEWRGATIREQYF.

The chain carries TRBV11-2 and TRBJ2-7; D possibly corresponds to TRBD1 (5 bases). Looked up from germline, CDR1 is SGHAT and CDR2 is FQNNGV. CDR3 length equals 15 residues. Trimming took off 6 bases at V and 9 bases at J, with 24 bases between the two ends. The CDR3 DNA reads as TGTGCCAGCAGTACAACCCCCCAGGGTGGGTATGCGCAGTACTTC. Translation: CASSTTPQGGYAQYF.

The chain recombines TRBV5-1 with TRBJ2-3, with 8 positions matching TRBD1. CDR3 length: 13 residues. Germline assignment: CDR1 SGHRS and CDR2 YFSETQ. The V and J ends lost 4 bases and 4 bases, in that order; junction bases with no gene match: 2. The CDR3: CASSPQGADTQYF. The CDR3 DNA follows: TGCGCCAGCAGCCCACAGGGGGCAGATACGCAGTATTTT.

The chain links TRBV5-1 to TRBJ2-7; 10 bases match TRBD1. V trimming: 1 base; J trimming: 5 bases; junction bases outside the gene matches: 3. Germline V lookup: CDR1 SGHRS, CDR2 YFSETQ. This CDR3 is 14 amino acids long. This CDR3 is CASSLRTGGNEQYF. CDR3 sequence (DNA): TGCGCCAGCAGCTTGAGGACAGGGGGTAACGAGCAGTACTTC.

This clone was picked up a small number of times. The rearrangement joins TRBV7-6 to TRBJ2-5, with 11 bases that match TRBD1. The germline gives CDR1 SGHVS, CDR2 FNYEAQ. The CDR3 is 15 amino acids. Trimming took 6 bases from V and 1 from J; bases not matched to a gene: 4. This CDR3 reads CASRLGQGVQETQYF. CDR3 DNA sequence: TGTGCCAGCAGGTTGGGACAGGGGGTCCAAGAGACCCAGTACTTC. The full variable domain, rest sourced from reference TRBV7-6 and TRBJ2-5, is GAGVSQSPRYKVTKRGQDVALRCDPISGHVSLYWYRQALGQGPEFLTYFNYEAQQDKSGLPNDRFSAERPEGSISTLTIQRTEQRDSAMYRCASRLGQGVQETQYFGPGTRLLVL.

The V call is TRBV5-1, the J call TRBJ2-5; no definite D call. Trimming took 1 base from V and 2 from J, leaving 6 bases between them. CDR3 length equals 13 residues. Per germline, CDR1 SGHRS and CDR2 YFSETQ. The CDR3 nucleotides read TGCGCCAGCAGCTTGAGAGAACAAGAGACCCAGTACTTC. This encodes CASSLREQETQYF.

CDR3 in amino acids: CASRKKGEGAYEQYF. The CDR3 DNA sequence: TGTGCCAGTAGAAAAAAGGGGGAAGGAGCCTACGAGCAGTACTTC. The chain recombines TRBV6-5 with TRBJ2-7; tentative D call: TRBD1 (6 bases). The germline V gene encodes CDR1 MNHEY and CDR2 SVGAGI. V was pared by 9 bases and J by 2 bases, with 20 bases between. The CDR3 is made up of 15 amino acids.

V is TRBV6-5 and J is TRBJ1-1; TRBD1 is a possible D gene (5 bases). V lost 0 bases, J lost 8 bases, and 10 bases lay in between. CDR3 length: 13 amino acids. Germline V CDR1 and CDR2: MNHEY, SVGAGI. The CDR3 sequence: CASSYSNGGEAFF. CDR3 nucleotides: TGTGCCAGCAGTTACTCGAACGGGGGAGAAGCTTTCTTT.

The chain couples TRBV9 to TRBJ2-1, with 11 nucleotides matching TRBD2. V lost 4 bases and J lost 9; bases outside the gene matches: 12. CDR1 is SGDLS, CDR2 YYNGEE, per germline. CDR3 length: 16 amino acids. CDR3 bases: TGTGCCAGCAGCCCCCGGGAGACTAGCGGGGTTGTTGAGCAGTTCTTC. Amino acids: CASSPRETSGVVEQFF.

The chain carries TRBV30 and TRBJ2-3, with TRBD2 matching over 13 bases. The CDR3 sequence is 14 residues long. The ends lost 3 bases at V and 10 bases at J; junction bases unmatched: 7. The germline gives CDR1 GTSNPN, CDR2 SVGIG (reference sequence). CDR3 in DNA: TGTGCCTGGAGAACTAGCGGGGGGGCCCAGGCGCAGTATTTT. As protein: CAWRTSGGAQAQYF.

The chain is built from TRBV6-5 and TRBJ2-7; no firm D call. The CDR3 has 15 residues. Trimming took 0 bases from V and 0 from J, leaving 9 bases between them. Germline V gene sequence: CDR1 MNHEY, CDR2 SVGAGI. The CDR3 region has the DNA TGTGCCAGCAGTTACTCGATGTCAGCCTCCTACGAGCAGTACTTC. It encodes CASSYSMSASYEQYF.

This chain uses TRBV30 with TRBJ1-5, with 9 nucleotides matching TRBD1. Unmatched junction bases numbered 4, after V lost 3 bases and J lost 7 bases. This CDR3 comprises 13 residues. The germline V gene has CDR1 GTSNPN and CDR2 SVGIG (reference sequence). CDR3 amino acids: CAWSRGQGQPQHF. CDR3 sequence (DNA): TGTGCCTGGAGCCGGGGACAGGGACAGCCCCAGCATTTT.

The chain links TRBV5-1 to TRBJ2-7; 7 nucleotides match TRBD2. The CDR3 contains 16 residues. V lost 2 bases, J lost 3 bases, and 11 bases stayed unmatched. The germline CDR1 and CDR2 sequences are SGHRS and YFSETQ. Here the CDR3 reads CASSFAGDHVFYEQYF. The CDR3 DNA sequence: TGCGCCAGCAGCTTCGCGGGGGATCACGTTTTCTACGAGCAGTACTTC.

In this sample, this clone turned up a few times. DNA for the CDR3: TGCGCCAGCAGCGGGACGGTCGACACTGAAGCTTTCTTT. The encoded protein is CASSGTVDTEAFF. The chain links TRBV5-1 to TRBJ1-1; D perhaps matches TRBD1 (5 bases). With 4 bases removed from V and 3 bases from J, the gap between germline ends came to 10 bases. The germline gives CDR1 SGHRS, CDR2 YFSETQ. The CDR3 sequence is 13 residues long.